The rows below give T cell receptor beta chains drawn from one sample of a study of T cells in Graves' hyperthyroidism and ophthalmopathy. TCRdb itself ran the multiplex PCR reads through MiXCR, one entry per CDR3 protein. Of 300,000 to 400,000 distinct CDR3 sequences listed, 11% to 15% are singletons. Sequenced input: blood. These receptors all stem from a woman aged 60-75 years with Graves' hyperthyroidism. CDR3s include the opening cysteine and the closing phenylalanine or tryptophan. The D gene is left open where the match is weak. A clone size is listed for some rows: how often the clone was seen (once, few, many), or a class if it is expanded.

V gene	J gene	D gene	clone size	CDR3 protein	CDR3 DNA
TRBV11-2	TRBJ1-3	NA	NA	CASSPGMNSGNTIYF	TGTGCCAGCAGCCCGGGAATGAACTCTGGAAACACCATATATTTT
TRBV5-1	TRBJ2-2	NA	few	CASSGGPRIANTGELFF	TGCGCCAGCAGCGGTGGTCCCCGAATTGCGAACACCGGGGAGCTGTTTTTT
TRBV2	TRBJ1-5	TRBD1	few	CASSTGGSQPQHF	TGTGCCAGCAGTACAGGGGGCAGCCAGCCCCAGCATTTT
TRBV19	TRBJ2-7	TRBD2	few	CASSISASGRYEQYF	TGTGCCAGTAGTATATCGGCTAGCGGGAGGTACGAGCAGTACTTC
TRBV2	TRBJ1-1	NA	many	CASSVYVAGDTEAFF	TGTGCCAGCAGTGTATACGTTGCAGGGGATACTGAAGCTTTCTTT
TRBV12-3/TRBV12-4	TRBJ2-1	NA	many	CASSSQPGAGAVGSYNEQFF	TGTGCCAGCAGTTCCCAACCAGGAGCGGGCGCCGTAGGCTCCTACAATGAGCAGTTCTTC
TRBV28	TRBJ2-7	NA	many	CASSLFRGYEQYF	TGTGCCAGCAGTTTATTCAGGGGATACGAGCAGTACTTC
TRBV24-1	TRBJ2-2	NA	many	CATGITANTGELFF	TGTGCCACCGGGATAACAGCGAACACCGGGGAGCTGTTTTTT
TRBV2	TRBJ2-5	TRBD1	many	CASSKDRAQETQYF	TGTGCCAGCAGTAAGGACAGGGCACAAGAGACCCAGTACTTC
TRBV27	TRBJ2-3	TRBD2	many	CASSQHRGLAVTLSPDTQYF	TGTGCCAGCAGTCAACACCGAGGACTAGCGGTGACCCTTTCACCAGATACGCAGTATTTT
TRBV7-2	TRBJ2-1	NA	many	CASSLVSGSSYNEQFF	TGTGCCAGCAGCTTAGTTTCGGGGAGCTCCTACAATGAGCAGTTCTTC
TRBV3-1	TRBJ2-7	TRBD2	many	CASSLRTSGSYEQYF	TGTGCCAGCAGCCTCAGGACTAGCGGATCCTACGAGCAGTACTTC
TRBV7-8	TRBJ1-3	NA	few	CASSFRGHPGNTIYF	TGTGCCAGCAGCTTTCGGGGGCACCCTGGAAACACCATATATTTT
TRBV10-3	TRBJ2-3	NA	few	CATSPGFGDTQYF	TGTGCCACCTCCCCCGGATTTGGAGATACGCAGTATTTT
TRBV7-9	TRBJ2-7	TRBD2	many	CASSPRTSGSIGEQYF	TGTGCCAGCAGTCCAAGGACTAGCGGGAGCATAGGGGAGCAGTACTTC
TRBV20-1	TRBJ2-7	TRBD2	many	CSARALAGSLEQYF	TGCAGTGCTAGAGCACTAGCGGGAAGCCTCGAGCAGTACTTC
TRBV7-9	TRBJ1-2	TRBD1	NA	CASSRWTGQGGYGYTF	TGTGCCAGCAGCCGGTGGACGGGACAGGGAGGTTATGGCTACACCTTC
TRBV28	TRBJ1-4	NA	many	CASSLDRAATNEKLFF	TGTGCCAGCAGTTTAGACAGAGCCGCAACTAATGAAAAACTGTTTTTT
TRBV4-1	TRBJ2-4	NA	few	CASSEGLGALNIQYF	TGCGCCAGCAGCGAGGGGTTGGGAGCCCTAAACATTCAGTACTTC
TRBV25-1	TRBJ2-7	TRBD1	NA	CASNTGGSSYEQYF	TGTGCCAGCAATACAGGGGGTAGCTCCTACGAGCAGTACTTC
TRBV5-8	TRBJ2-1	TRBD2	NA	CASTRQGGPHNEQFF	TGTGCCAGCACCCGGCAGGGAGGGCCCCACAATGAGCAGTTCTTC
TRBV12-5	TRBJ2-1	TRBD2	many	CASGLVRGLAGGNEQFF	TGTGCTAGTGGTTTGGTACGAGGTCTAGCGGGGGGCAATGAGCAGTTCTTC
TRBV6-5	TRBJ2-1	TRBD2	many	CASSYSYAAVAGYNEQFF	TGTGCCAGCAGTTACTCGTACGCGGCGGTAGCGGGATACAATGAGCAGTTCTTC
TRBV4-1	TRBJ2-5	TRBD2	many	CASSHLLAAQETQYF	TGCGCCAGCAGCCATTTACTAGCGGCCCAAGAGACCCAGTACTTC
TRBV12-3/TRBV12-4	TRBJ2-2	TRBD2	many	CASTTLAGDYTGELFF	TGTGCCAGCACCACACTAGCGGGAGATTACACCGGGGAGCTGTTTTTT
TRBV2	TRBJ1-2	NA	many	CASSETESNYGYTF	TGTGCCAGCAGTGAGACAGAATCTAACTATGGCTACACCTTC